This T cell receptor (beta chain) was recovered during a study of blood T cell repertoires in COVID-19. Study-level information: The samples span acute and convalescent COVID-19 from the United States, Italy and Spain.

TCRdb's table, derived via immunoSEQ multiplex PCR, lists solely in-frame clones and lacks some. The top ten hold 4% of the sample, which has about 160,000 clones, about 86% seen once. The CDR3 totals 15 residues. From germline, CDR1 is LGHDT and CDR2 YNNKEL (reference sequence). The V end lost 1 base, the J end lost 2 bases, and 12 bases lay between the germline ends. Sequenced material: peripheral blood. The chain uses TRBV3-1 (or the pseudogene TRBV3-2) and TRBJ2-7, with D perhaps TRBD2 (6 bases). The TCR was taken from a woman aged 70-85 years with acute or convalescent COVID-19. The CDR3 coding sequence is TGTGCCAGCAGCCAAGGACTAGTGGGGACCTACGAGCAGTACTTC. It codes for CASSQGLVGTYEQYF.